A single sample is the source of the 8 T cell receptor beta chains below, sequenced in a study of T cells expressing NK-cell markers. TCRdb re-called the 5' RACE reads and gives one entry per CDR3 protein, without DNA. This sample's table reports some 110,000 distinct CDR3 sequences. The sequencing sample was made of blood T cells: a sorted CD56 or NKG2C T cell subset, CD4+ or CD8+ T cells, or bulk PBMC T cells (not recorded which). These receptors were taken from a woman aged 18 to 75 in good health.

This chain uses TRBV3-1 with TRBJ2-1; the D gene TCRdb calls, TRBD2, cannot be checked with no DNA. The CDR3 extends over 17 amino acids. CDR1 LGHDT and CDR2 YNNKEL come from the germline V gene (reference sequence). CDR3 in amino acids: CASSHSGFGANAHEQFF.

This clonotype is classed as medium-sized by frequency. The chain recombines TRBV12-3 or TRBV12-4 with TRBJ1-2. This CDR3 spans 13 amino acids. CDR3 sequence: CAGSPGLGNGYTF.

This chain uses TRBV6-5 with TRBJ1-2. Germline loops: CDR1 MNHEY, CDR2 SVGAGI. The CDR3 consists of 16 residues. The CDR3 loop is CASSWDSGGGHYGYTF.

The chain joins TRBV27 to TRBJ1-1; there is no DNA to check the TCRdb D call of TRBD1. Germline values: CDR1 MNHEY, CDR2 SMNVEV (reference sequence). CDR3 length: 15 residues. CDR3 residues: CASSNNRGGNTEAFF.

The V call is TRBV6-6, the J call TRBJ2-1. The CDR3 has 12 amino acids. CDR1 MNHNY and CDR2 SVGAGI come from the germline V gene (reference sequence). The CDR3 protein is CASAWIHNEQFF.

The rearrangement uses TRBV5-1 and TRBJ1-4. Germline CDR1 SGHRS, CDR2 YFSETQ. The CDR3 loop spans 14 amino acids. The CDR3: CASSLGVNAEKLFF.

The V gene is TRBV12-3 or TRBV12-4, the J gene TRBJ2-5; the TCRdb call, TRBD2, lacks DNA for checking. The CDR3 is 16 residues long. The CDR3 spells CASSLIAGGVGETQYF.

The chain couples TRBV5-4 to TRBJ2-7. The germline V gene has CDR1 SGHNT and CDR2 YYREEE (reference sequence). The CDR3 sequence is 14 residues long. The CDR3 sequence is CASRLGPGSYEQYF. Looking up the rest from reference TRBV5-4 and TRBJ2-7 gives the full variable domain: ETGVTQSPTHLIKTRGQQVTLRCSSQSGHNTVSWYQQALGQGPQFIFQYYREEENGRGNFPPRFSGLQFPNYSSELNVNALELDDSALYLCASRLGPGSYEQYFGPGTRLTVT.